One and the same sample provided the 27 T cell receptor beta chains below, sequenced in a study of cytomegalovirus exposure and HLA in healthy donors. PCR primers comprised 60 Vbeta and 13 Jbeta primers. Profiling relied on immunoSEQ multiplex PCR, and the TCRdb table lists in-frame clones only, not all of them. Of about 110,000 clones listed, 60% to 85% are singletons. The specimen was PBMCs. Receptors were obtained from a woman aged 25 to 39 in good health and CMV-seronegative.

The chain is built from TRBV6-5 and TRBJ2-7; possible D gene TRBD1, 5 bases. V shed 5 bases and J shed 4 bases, with 15 bases lying between them. Germline V gene data show CDR1 as MNHEY and CDR2 as SVGAGI. This CDR3 spans 14 amino acids. This CDR3 reads CASSPPGHTYEQYF. Written as DNA, the CDR3 is TGTGCCAGCAGTCCCCCTGGACACACTTACGAGCAGTACTTC.

V gene TRBV7-2 combines with J gene TRBJ1-5, with a possible D match to TRBD1 (6 bases). Trimming shortened V by 5 bases and J by 0 bases, and 14 bases separated the two germline ends. Germline CDR1 SGHTA, CDR2 FQGNSA. This CDR3 comprises 16 residues. CDR3 protein: CASSPKGGGSNQPQHF. The CDR3 DNA is TGTGCCAGCAGCCCGAAAGGGGGTGGTAGCAATCAGCCCCAGCATTTT.

V and J are TRBV30 and TRBJ2-5; D is unclear. V was cut by 0 bases and J by 5 bases, with 4 bases left in between. Germline CDR1 reads GTSNPN; CDR2 reads SVGIG (reference sequence). CDR3 size: 11 residues. CDR3 nucleotides: TGTGCCTGGAGTGTACGGGAGACCCAGTACTTC. Residues: CAWSVRETQYF.

The V and J genes are TRBV9 and TRBJ1-1, with a weak D call TRBD1 (6 bases). Trimming removed 0 bases at V and 4 bases at J, with 7 bases between. Looked up from germline, CDR1 is SGDLS and CDR2 is YYNGEE. This CDR3 is 13 amino acids long. For the CDR3, the DNA is TGTGCCAGCAGCGTAGCAGGGGCCACTGAAGCTTTCTTT. It translates to CASSVAGATEAFF.

The genes are TRBV6-1 and TRBJ2-5, with a weak D call TRBD2 (7 bases). The CDR3 has 13 residues. The germline gives CDR1 MNHNS, CDR2 SASEGT. V was pared by 6 bases and J by 4 bases, with 12 bases between. The CDR3 is CASRGGPGETQYF. The CDR3 DNA reads TGTGCCAGCAGGGGGGGGCCGGGAGAGACCCAGTACTTC.

This clone is a singleton in its sample. The rearrangement links TRBV5-1 to TRBJ2-2, with D uncertain. CDR1 is SGHRS and CDR2 is YFSETQ in the germline V gene. The ends were cut back, 1 base at V and 7 bases at J, with 5 bases in the middle. This CDR3 has 12 amino acids. The CDR3 DNA reads as TGCGCCAGCAGCTTGATAGTCGGGGAGCTGTTTTTT. Protein: CASSLIVGELFF.

The table lists this clone with a few counts. This chain links TRBV5-1 with TRBJ1-1; 7 bases are a match to TRBD1. The CDR3 consists of 13 residues. CDR1 and CDR2 from the germline V gene are SGHRS and YFSETQ. The V gene end was trimmed by 7 bases and the J gene end by 1 base; junction bases not matched to a gene: 4. The CDR3 DNA is TGCGCCAGCGCAGGGGGAGGGAACACTGAAGCTTTCTTT. The encoded protein is CASAGGGNTEAFF.

This chain uses TRBV30 with TRBJ2-1; 12 bases agree with TRBD2. CDR3 length: 19 residues. CDR1 GTSNPN and CDR2 SVGIG come from the germline V gene (reference sequence). V lost 3 bases to trimming and J lost 2 bases; unmatched junction nucleotides: 14. CDR3 sequence (DNA): TGTGCCTGGAGCCCTGGGGCTAGCGGGGGGGCGCTCCCCTACAATGAGCAGTTCTTC. This sequence encodes CAWSPGASGGALPYNEQFF.

Remarks on this clone: At one of its ends the junction is not consistent with the germline gene, which may arise from a read error. This chain joins TRBV28 and TRBJ1-2; no clear D gene. The CDR3 has 11 residues. In germline, CDR1 is MDHEN, CDR2 SYDVKM. Here the CDR3 reads CASSPKYGYTF. CDR3 in DNA: TGTGCCAGCAGTCCTAAGTATGGCTACACCTTC.

With regard to this clone: The junction differs from germline at one of its ends, possibly a read error. V usage is TRBV28 and J usage is TRBJ1-2; D is undetermined. Germline lookup yields CDR1 MDHEN and CDR2 SYDVKM. The CDR3 spans 13 residues. This CDR3 reads CASSFGSNYGYTF. The CDR3 coding sequence is TGTGCCAGCAGTTTCGGCAGTAACTATGGTTACACCTTC.

The V gene is TRBV5-6, the J gene TRBJ2-5, with D perhaps matching TRBD2 (5 bases). The V end lost 2 bases, the J end lost 6 bases, and 14 bases lay between the germline ends. The germline gives CDR1 SGHDT, CDR2 YYEEEE. CDR3 length equals 14 residues. The CDR3 DNA reads as TGTGCCAGCAGCTTCTCGCGGAGGTTGAAGACCCAGTACTTC. It specifies CASSFSRRLKTQYF.

A few counts support this clone. The chain recombines TRBV7-6 with TRBJ2-7; no firm D call. Trimming removed 0 bases at V and 0 bases at J, with 6 bases between. CDR1 and CDR2 (germline): SGHVS, FNYEAQ. CDR3 length: 14 residues. The CDR3 DNA reads as TGTGCCAGCAGCTTAGCGGCCAGCTCCTACGAGCAGTACTTC. Encoded protein: CASSLAASSYEQYF. The whole variable domain, filled in from reference TRBV7-6 and TRBJ2-7, reads GAGVSQSPRYKVTKRGQDVALRCDPISGHVSLYWYRQALGQGPEFLTYFNYEAQQDKSGLPNDRFSAERPEGSISTLTIQRTEQRDSAMYRCASSLAASSYEQYFGPGTRLTVT.

V usage is TRBV4-3 and J usage is TRBJ2-1; the match to TRBD2 covers 7 bases. In germline, CDR1 is LGHNA, CDR2 YSLEER. After removal of 0 bases from V and 3 bases from J, the junction contained 2 bases not matched to a gene. The CDR3 covers 15 residues. The DNA of the CDR3 is TGCGCCAGCAGCCAAGATGGCGGGGGCTACAATGAGCAGTTCTTC. This codes for CASSQDGGGYNEQFF.

The rearrangement uses TRBV18 and TRBJ2-6, with TRBD1 identical over 10 bases. CDR1 is KGHSH and CDR2 is LQKENI in the germline V gene. The J segment lost 2 bases and the V segment lost 2 bases, leaving 0 bases of the junction unmatched. This CDR3 contains 16 residues. The CDR3 DNA sequence: TGTGCCAGCTCACCAGACAGGGGGCCTGGGGCCAACGTCCTGACTTTC. Amino acids: CASSPDRGPGANVLTF.

V and J are TRBV7-9 and TRBJ1-2, with 9 bases fitting TRBD1. Germline CDR1 SEHNR, CDR2 FQNEAQ (reference sequence). J was trimmed by 2 bases and V by 3 bases; bases with no gene match: 4. The CDR3 contains 15 residues. The CDR3 spells CASSFPGQGNYGYTF. The DNA of the CDR3 is TGTGCCAGCAGCTTTCCGGGACAGGGAAACTATGGCTACACCTTC.

The chain couples TRBV28 to TRBJ2-3; the D is unclear. The CDR3 extends over 16 amino acids. The V gene's germline CDR1 is MDHEN and CDR2 SYDVKM. V was shortened by 5 bases and J by 0 bases, with 15 bases between the two germline ends. DNA for the CDR3: TGTGCCAGCAGTCCTCCAGGCCGCCCGAGCACAGATACGCAGTATTTT. Encoded protein: CASSPPGRPSTDTQYF.

The chain couples TRBV7-9 to TRBJ1-6, with a weak D call TRBD1 (5 bases). CDR1 and CDR2 from the germline V gene are SEHNR and FQNEAQ (reference sequence). The CDR3 is 13 residues long. The germline V and J ends were trimmed by 4 bases and 7 bases, with 8 bases remaining between them. CDR3 in DNA: TGTGCCAGCAGCTCAGACAGAAATTCACCCCTCCACTTT. Its protein product is CASSSDRNSPLHF.

The genes are TRBV5-6 and TRBJ2-5; 10 positions match TRBD1. Germline CDR1 SGHDT, CDR2 YYEEEE. The CDR3 loop spans 14 amino acids. Germline trimming cut 7 bases from V and 2 bases from J; bases unmatched to any gene: 5. The CDR3 DNA reads as TGTGCCAGCGCTGGGACAGGGGTTCAAGAGACCCAGTACTTC. Protein sequence: CASAGTGVQETQYF. Looking up the rest from reference TRBV5-6 and TRBJ2-5 gives the full variable domain: DAGVTQSPTHLIKTRGQQVTLRCSPKSGHDTVSWYQQALGQGPQFIFQYYEEEERQRGNFPDRFSGHQFPNYSSELNVNALLLGDSALYLCASAGTGVQETQYFGPGTRLLVL.

The CDR3 here is CASSRTQGQGVHEQYF. The CDR3 DNA sequence: TGTGCCAGCAGCCGGACTCAGGGACAGGGGGTCCACGAGCAGTACTTC. The V call is TRBV5-4, the J call TRBJ2-7; the match to TRBD1 covers 11 bases. The CDR3 is made up of 16 amino acids. The J segment lost 5 bases and the V segment lost 4 bases, leaving 11 bases of the junction unmatched. The germline V gene has CDR1 SGHNT and CDR2 YYREEE (reference sequence).

The chain carries TRBV4-3 and TRBJ2-2; D is perhaps TRBD2 (5 bases). The V gene lost 0 bases and the J gene lost 8 bases, with 25 bases spanning the gap. The CDR3 runs to 19 residues. Germline lookup yields CDR1 LGHNA and CDR2 YSLEER. CDR3 nucleotide sequence: TGCGCCAGCAGCCAAGAGTATCAGCTAGCAGCCCCCTACTCGGGGGAGCTGTTTTTT. Its protein product is CASSQEYQLAAPYSGELFF.

The CDR3 loop reads CAGNLRQSNTGELFF. The CDR3 DNA is TGTGCCGGAAACCTCCGACAATCGAACACCGGGGAGCTGTTTTTT. The chain has TRBV30 and TRBJ2-2; D remains unclear. CDR3 length equals 15 residues. Germline-derived CDR1 and CDR2 are GTSNPN and SVGIG (reference sequence). Trimming pared 8 bases from V and 0 bases from J, leaving 16 bases between.

The chain combines TRBV5-4 with TRBJ1-2; 8 bases are shared with TRBD1. The trim removed 3 bases at V and 4 bases at J, leaving 2 bases unmatched. The germline V gene encodes CDR1 SGHNT and CDR2 YYREEE (reference sequence). This CDR3 is built from 13 residues. The CDR3 region has the DNA TGTGCCAGCAGCTCGACAGGGGCCTATGGCTACACCTTC. Protein: CASSSTGAYGYTF.

The rearrangement joins TRBV6-1 to TRBJ2-5, with TRBD2 as a possible D gene (5 bases). CDR1 MNHNS and CDR2 SASEGT come from the germline V gene. The CDR3 loop spans 14 amino acids. V was trimmed by 11 bases and J by 5 bases, leaving 21 bases between them. The CDR3 loop reads CAGKTDGLRETQYF. CDR3 nucleotides: TGTGCCGGAAAGACGGACGGACTCCGTGAGACCCAGTACTTC.

The rearrangement uses TRBV7-9 and TRBJ2-1; 9 bases line up with TRBD2. Germline CDR1 reads SEHNR; CDR2 reads FQNEAQ (reference sequence). The CDR3 contains 14 residues. The V and J ends lost 6 bases and 4 bases, in that order; junction bases with no gene match: 4. In nucleotides, the CDR3 is TGTGCCAGCAGAGCGGGAGGAAGTTACAATGAGCAGTTCTTC. Translation: CASRAGGSYNEQFF.

This chain links TRBV6-5 with TRBJ1-1, with TRBD1 as a possible D gene (5 bases). Germline CDR1 reads MNHEY; CDR2 reads SVGAGI. This CDR3 contains 13 residues. V shed 6 bases and J shed 2 bases, with 10 bases lying between them. The CDR3 region has the DNA TGTGCCAGCAGCAGGACAACTAACACTGAAGCTTTCTTT. Amino acids: CASSRTTNTEAFF.

The gene calls are TRBV7-9 and TRBJ2-7, with D possibly TRBD2 on 6 matching bases. Germline-derived CDR1 and CDR2 are SEHNR and FQNEAQ (reference sequence). The CDR3 runs to 15 residues. Trimming left V 5 bases short and J 4 bases short, with 18 bases between. The CDR3 DNA is TGTGCCAGCAGCCGCCGCGAGGGGACTGAATACGAGCAGTACTTC. It encodes CASSRREGTEYEQYF.

The chain uses TRBV28 and TRBJ1-5, with unresolved D. Trimming pared 3 bases from V and 0 bases from J, leaving 9 bases between. The CDR3 is 15 amino acids. Germline V gene sequence: CDR1 MDHEN, CDR2 SYDVKM. CDR3 DNA: TGTGCCAGCAGTTTCCAACTTTATAGCAATCAGCCCCAGCATTTT. This translates into CASSFQLYSNQPQHF.